The 14 T cell receptor beta chains below were found in one sample sequenced in a study of shared clonotypes between healthy human individuals (TCRdb year 2020). Libraries were built with the immunoSEQ multiplex PCR assay. TCRdb limited this immuneACCESS table to in-frame rearrangements with V and J called. A share of clones is missing; checked studies link under half to unresolved V genes, and the rest is unexplained. The sample table records about a million clones; about 75% of these occur just once. About 1.5% of the sample comes from the top ten. The material sequenced was memory CD4+ T cells sorted from blood. The cell subset or site label, as the study defines it: CD45RA-negative fraction. The receptors derive from a man between 18 and 35 years old in good health.

V is TRBV21-1 and J is TRBJ2-3; the table's D call of TRBD1 was not tested on the DNA. TRBV21-1 is a pseudogene locus. This CDR3 region has 18 residues. In nucleotides, the CDR3 is TGTGCCAGCAGCAAAGACGTTCAGGGTAGTCAATTTTTAGATACGCAGTATTTT. Translating gives CASSKDVQGSQFLDTQYF.

The chain couples TRBV18 to TRBJ2-7; no definite D call. CDR1 KGHSH and CDR2 LQKENI come from the germline V gene. The CDR3 has 13 residues. V was clipped by 2 bases and J by 7 bases, with 12 bases between them. For the CDR3, the DNA is TGTGCCAGCTCACCAAACTATTCGACAGAGCAGTACTTC. Its translation: CASSPNYSTEQYF.

This chain connects TRBV5-1 to TRBJ2-5; a weak D match, TRBD2 (6 bases). Germline CDR1 reads SGHRS; CDR2 reads YFSETQ. V was shortened by 4 bases and J by 5 bases, with 18 bases between the two germline ends. The CDR3 length is 15 residues. CDR3 sequence reads: CASSPGVRTGETQYF. In DNA form, the CDR3 reads TGCGCCAGCAGCCCGGGGGTCAGGACTGGGGAGACCCAGTACTTC.

In this sample, this clone turned up once. This CDR3 is also generated by other DNA sequences in the sample. J is TRBJ2-3 and V is TRBV5-6; 10 bases fit TRBD2. Germline assignment: CDR1 SGHDT and CDR2 YYEEEE. The J segment lost 0 bases and the V segment lost 1 base, leaving 5 bases of the junction unmatched. CDR3 length equals 17 residues. The CDR3 DNA sequence: TGTGCCAGCAGCTTGAGACTAGCGGGCCCTAGCACAGATACGCAGTATTTT. This sequence encodes CASSLRLAGPSTDTQYF.

Worth noting for this clone: One end of the junction is discordant with germline, which a read error may explain. The V call is TRBV30, the J call TRBJ2-5, with D tentatively TRBD1 or TRBD2 (5 bases each). Germline lookup yields CDR1 GTSNPN and CDR2 SVGIG (reference sequence). CDR3 length: 13 amino acids. CDR3 in DNA: TGTGCCTGGAGCTCTCCAAGGGGAGAGACCCGGTACTTC. It is translated as CAWSSPRGETRYF.

In this sample, this clone turned up once. Other DNA sequences in the sample encode the same CDR3. The chain uses TRBV5-5 and TRBJ2-6; D gene uncertain. The V and J ends lost 1 base and 0 bases respectively, with 5 bases between them. This CDR3 is 15 amino acids long. CDR1 and CDR2 (germline): SGHKS, YYEKEE (reference sequence). The CDR3 loop reads CASSLTDSGANVLTF. The CDR3 DNA is TGTGCCAGCAGCTTGACGGACTCTGGGGCCAACGTCCTGACTTTC.

The chain employs TRBV5-4 and TRBJ2-7; D possibly corresponds to TRBD2 (6 bases). V was cut by 3 bases and J by 1 base, with 14 bases left in between. CDR1 is SGHNT, CDR2 YYREEE, per germline (reference sequence). The CDR3 contains 15 residues. As DNA, the CDR3 is TGTGCCAGCAGCTCCGCCGGGACTGGTTCCTACGAGCAGTACTTC. Translating it yields CASSSAGTGSYEQYF. The full variable domain, its missing parts supplied by reference TRBV5-4 and TRBJ2-7, is ETGVTQSPTHLIKTRGQQVTLRCSSQSGHNTVSWYQQALGQGPQFIFQYYREEENGRGNFPPRFSGLQFPNYSSELNVNALELDDSALYLCASSSAGTGSYEQYFGPGTRLTVT.

Only a few counts were recorded for this clone. Its ends do not fully match the called genes, so a read error is possible. V usage is TRBV6-1 and J usage is TRBJ2-7; 9 bases match TRBD1. Germline-derived CDR1 and CDR2 are MNHNS and SASEGT. The CDR3 consists of 16 residues. CDR3: CASREGTGLISYEQYF. The CDR3 DNA sequence: TGTGCCAGCAGGGAAGGGACAGGGCTCATCTCCTACGAGCAGTACTTC.

This clone has only a few counts. In the same sample, other DNA sequences code for this CDR3. The chain is built from TRBV19 and TRBJ2-1; 8 bases line up with TRBD2. The CDR3 is made up of 14 amino acids. Per the germline V gene, CDR1 is LNHDA and CDR2 is SQIVND (reference sequence). Germline trimming cut 5 bases from V and 9 bases from J; bases unmatched to any gene: 9. CDR3 bases: TGTGCCAGTAGTCTTGGACTAGCTGGAGTTGAGCAGTTCTTC. Translating it yields CASSLGLAGVEQFF.

The rearrangement joins TRBV7-9 to TRBJ2-7, with unresolved D. This CDR3 has 13 amino acids. Per the germline V gene, CDR1 is SEHNR and CDR2 is FQNEAQ (reference sequence). V was trimmed by 5 bases and J by 3 bases, leaving 11 bases between them. The CDR3: CASSPRTDYEQYF. The CDR3, as DNA: TGTGCCAGCAGCCCCAGGACCGACTACGAGCAGTACTTC.

For this clone: Within the sample, other DNA sequences also encode this same CDR3. V gene TRBV4-1 combines with J gene TRBJ1-1; TRBD1 is a possible D gene (5 bases). The CDR3 is 14 residues long. Germline CDR1 and CDR2: MGHRA and YSYEKL. V lost 1 base to trimming and J lost 2 bases, with 8 bases between them. The CDR3 nucleotides read TGCGCCAGCAGCCAAGCAGGGCTAAACACTGAAGCTTTCTTT. This gives the protein CASSQAGLNTEAFF.

V usage is TRBV6-1 and J usage is TRBJ1-5; D possibly corresponds to TRBD1 (5 bases). This CDR3 comprises 14 residues. Germline-derived CDR1 and CDR2 are MNHNS and SASEGT. Between the trimmed V and J ends, which lost 11 bases and 0 bases, there was a span of 14 bases. CDR3 sequence: CAASWGFSNQPQHF. The CDR3 region has the DNA TGTGCCGCGTCTTGGGGGTTTAGCAATCAGCCCCAGCATTTT.

The rearrangement uses TRBV7-2 and TRBJ2-5; 9 bases map to TRBD2. V gave up 5 bases and J gave up 9 bases; unmatched junction bases: 4. Per the germline V gene, CDR1 is SGHTA and CDR2 is FQGNSA. The CDR3 is made up of 12 amino acids. CDR3 sequence (DNA): TGTGCCAGCAGCCCCCAGCGGGGGGCCCAGTACTTC. Translated, it gives CASSPQRGAQYF.

The chain is built from TRBV28 and TRBJ2-5, with D possibly matching TRBD2 (7 bases). CDR1 MDHEN and CDR2 SYDVKM come from the germline V gene. V was trimmed by 3 bases and J by 1 base, leaving 21 bases between them. CDR3 length: 18 residues. This chain's CDR3 is CASSFHAPTGGLQETQYF. The CDR3 DNA reads as TGTGCCAGCAGTTTCCACGCCCCTACGGGGGGCCTCCAAGAGACCCAGTACTTC.